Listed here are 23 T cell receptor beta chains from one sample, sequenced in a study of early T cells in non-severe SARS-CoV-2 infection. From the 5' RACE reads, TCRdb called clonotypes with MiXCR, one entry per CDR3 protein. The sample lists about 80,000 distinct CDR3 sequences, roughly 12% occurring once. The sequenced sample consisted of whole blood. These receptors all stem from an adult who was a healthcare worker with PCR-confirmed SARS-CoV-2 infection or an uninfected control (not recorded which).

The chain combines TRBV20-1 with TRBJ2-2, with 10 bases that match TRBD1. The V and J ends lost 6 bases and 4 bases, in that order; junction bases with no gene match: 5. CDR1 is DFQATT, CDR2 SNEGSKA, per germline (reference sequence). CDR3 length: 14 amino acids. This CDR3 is CSAEGQGFTGELFF. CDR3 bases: TGCAGTGCCGAGGGACAGGGGTTCACCGGGGAGCTGTTTTTT.

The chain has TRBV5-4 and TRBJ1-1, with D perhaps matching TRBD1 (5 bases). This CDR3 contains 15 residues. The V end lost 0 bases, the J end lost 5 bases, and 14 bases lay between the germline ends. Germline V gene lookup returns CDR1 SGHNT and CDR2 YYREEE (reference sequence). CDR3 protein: CASSLEWGSRTEAFF. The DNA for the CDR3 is TGTGCCAGCAGCTTGGAGTGGGGCTCGAGGACTGAAGCTTTCTTT.

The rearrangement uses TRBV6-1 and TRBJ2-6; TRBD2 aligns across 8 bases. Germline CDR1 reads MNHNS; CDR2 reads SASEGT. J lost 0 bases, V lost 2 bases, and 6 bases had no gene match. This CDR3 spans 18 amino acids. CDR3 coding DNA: TGTGCCAGCAGTGAATACGAGCGGGGGAGCTCTGGGGCCAACGTCCTGACTTTC. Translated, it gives CASSEYERGSSGANVLTF.

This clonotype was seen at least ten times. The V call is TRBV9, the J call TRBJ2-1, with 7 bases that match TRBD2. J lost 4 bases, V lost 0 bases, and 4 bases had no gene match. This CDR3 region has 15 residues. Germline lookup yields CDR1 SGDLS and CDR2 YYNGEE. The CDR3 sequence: CASSVGGGPYNEQFF. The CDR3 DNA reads TGTGCCAGCAGCGTAGGCGGGGGTCCATACAATGAGCAGTTCTTC.

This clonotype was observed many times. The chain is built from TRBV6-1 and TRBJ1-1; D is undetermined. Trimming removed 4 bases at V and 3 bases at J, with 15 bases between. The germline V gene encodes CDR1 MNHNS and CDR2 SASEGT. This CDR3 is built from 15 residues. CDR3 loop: CASSVGPYEYTEAFF. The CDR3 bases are TGTGCCAGCAGTGTTGGCCCCTATGAGTACACTGAAGCTTTCTTT.

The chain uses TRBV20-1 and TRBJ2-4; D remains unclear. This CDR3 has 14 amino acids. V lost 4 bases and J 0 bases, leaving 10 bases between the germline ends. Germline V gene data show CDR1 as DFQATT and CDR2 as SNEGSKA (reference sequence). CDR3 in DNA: TGCAGTGCTACCAGCTACCTAGCCAAAAACATTCAGTACTTC. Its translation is CSATSYLAKNIQYF.

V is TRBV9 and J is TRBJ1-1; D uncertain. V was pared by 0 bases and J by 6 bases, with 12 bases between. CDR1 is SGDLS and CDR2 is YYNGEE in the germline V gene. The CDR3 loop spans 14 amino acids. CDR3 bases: TGTGCCAGCAGCGTAGTCGCAAACCAGGCTGAAGCTTTCTTT. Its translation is CASSVVANQAEAFF.

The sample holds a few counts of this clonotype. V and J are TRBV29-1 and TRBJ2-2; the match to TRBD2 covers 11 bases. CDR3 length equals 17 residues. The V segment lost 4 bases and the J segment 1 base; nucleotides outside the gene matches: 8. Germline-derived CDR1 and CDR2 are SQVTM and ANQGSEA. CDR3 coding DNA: TGCAGCGTTGTAGTGACTAGCGGGGTCCGGAACACCGGGGAGCTGTTTTTT. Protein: CSVVVTSGVRNTGELFF.

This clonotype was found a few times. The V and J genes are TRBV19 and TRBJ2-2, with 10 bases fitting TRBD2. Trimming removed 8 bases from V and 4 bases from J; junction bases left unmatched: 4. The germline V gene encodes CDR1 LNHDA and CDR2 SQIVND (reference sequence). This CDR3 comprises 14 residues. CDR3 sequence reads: CASLAGGRTGELFF. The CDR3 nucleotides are TGTGCCAGTTTAGCGGGGGGCCGCACCGGGGAGCTGTTTTTT.

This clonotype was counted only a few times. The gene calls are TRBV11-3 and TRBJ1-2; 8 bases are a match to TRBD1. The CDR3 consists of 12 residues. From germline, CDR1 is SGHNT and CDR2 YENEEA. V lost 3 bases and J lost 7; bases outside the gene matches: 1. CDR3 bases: TGTGCCAGCAGCTTTACAGGGGGTGGCTACACCTTC. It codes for CASSFTGGGYTF.

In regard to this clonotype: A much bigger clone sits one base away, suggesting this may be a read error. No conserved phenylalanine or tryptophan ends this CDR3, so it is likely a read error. CDR3 loop: CASSLPSGGTNTGELFL. The CDR3 DNA reads TGCGCCAGCAGCTTACCTAGCGGGGGAACGAACACCGGGGAGCTGTTTCTT. J is TRBJ2-2 and V is TRBV5-1; 10 bases agree with TRBD2. This CDR3 is built from 17 residues. With 2 bases clipped from V and 0 bases from J, the junction kept 4 bases outside the gene matches. CDR1 is SGHRS and CDR2 is YFSETQ in the germline V gene.

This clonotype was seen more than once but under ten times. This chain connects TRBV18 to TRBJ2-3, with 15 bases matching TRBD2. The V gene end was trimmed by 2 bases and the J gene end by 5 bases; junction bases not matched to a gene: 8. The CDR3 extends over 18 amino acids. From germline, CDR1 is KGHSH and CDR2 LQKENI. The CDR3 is CASSPVGLAGGIGDTQYF. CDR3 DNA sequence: TGTGCCAGCTCACCAGTCGGACTAGCGGGGGGGATTGGAGATACGCAGTATTTT.

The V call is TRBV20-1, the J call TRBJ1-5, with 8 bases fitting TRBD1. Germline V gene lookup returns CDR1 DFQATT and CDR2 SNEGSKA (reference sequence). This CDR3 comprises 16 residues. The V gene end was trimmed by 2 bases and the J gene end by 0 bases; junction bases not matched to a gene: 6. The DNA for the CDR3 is TGCAGTGCTAGAACGACAGGGGTATTTAGCAATCAGCCCCAGCATTTT. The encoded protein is CSARTTGVFSNQPQHF.

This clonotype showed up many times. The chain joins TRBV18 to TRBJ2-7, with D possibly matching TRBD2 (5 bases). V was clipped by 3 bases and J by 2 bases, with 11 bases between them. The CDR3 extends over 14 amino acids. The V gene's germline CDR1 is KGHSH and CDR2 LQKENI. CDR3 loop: CASSPVRDPYEQYF. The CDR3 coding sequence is TGTGCCAGCTCACCGGTGAGGGATCCCTACGAGCAGTACTTC.

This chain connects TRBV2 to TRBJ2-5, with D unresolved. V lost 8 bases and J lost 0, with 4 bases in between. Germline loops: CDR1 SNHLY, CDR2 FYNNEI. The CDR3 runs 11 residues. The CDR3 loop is CASGYQETQYF. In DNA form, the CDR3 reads TGTGCCAGCGGGTACCAAGAGACCCAGTACTTC.

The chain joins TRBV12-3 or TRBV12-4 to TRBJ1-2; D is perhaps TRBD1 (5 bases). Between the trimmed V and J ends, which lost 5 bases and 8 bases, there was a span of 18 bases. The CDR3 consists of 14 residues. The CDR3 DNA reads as TGTGCCAGCAGTCCCCGGCAGGGTCTAATGGGCTACACCTTC. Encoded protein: CASSPRQGLMGYTF.

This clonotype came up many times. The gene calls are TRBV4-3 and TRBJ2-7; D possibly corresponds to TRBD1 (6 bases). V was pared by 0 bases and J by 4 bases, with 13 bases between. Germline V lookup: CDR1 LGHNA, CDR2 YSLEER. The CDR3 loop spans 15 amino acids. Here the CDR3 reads CASSQDAGVGYEQYF. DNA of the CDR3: TGCGCCAGCAGCCAAGATGCAGGGGTAGGATACGAGCAGTACTTC.

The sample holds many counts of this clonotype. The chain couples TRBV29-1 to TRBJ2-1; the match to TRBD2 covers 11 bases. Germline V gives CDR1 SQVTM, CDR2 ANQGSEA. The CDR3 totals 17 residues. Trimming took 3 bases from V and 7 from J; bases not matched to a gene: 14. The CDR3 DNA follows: TGCAGCGTTGAGGGGGTCCGGCGGACTAGCGGGCGGAATGAGCAGTTCTTC. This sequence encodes CSVEGVRRTSGRNEQFF.

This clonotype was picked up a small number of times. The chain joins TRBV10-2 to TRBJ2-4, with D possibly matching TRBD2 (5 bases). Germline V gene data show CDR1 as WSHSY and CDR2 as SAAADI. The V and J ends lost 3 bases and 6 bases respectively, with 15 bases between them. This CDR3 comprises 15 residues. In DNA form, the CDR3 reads TGCGCCAGCAGTGATGGCGTGTTTGCGGGAAACATTCAGTACTTC. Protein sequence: CASSDGVFAGNIQYF.

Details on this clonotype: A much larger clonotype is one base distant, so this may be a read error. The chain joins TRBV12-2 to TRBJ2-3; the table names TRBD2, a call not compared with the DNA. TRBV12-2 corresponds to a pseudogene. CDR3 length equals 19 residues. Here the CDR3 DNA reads TGTGCAAGTTGCTTAGCGGGGAGACTAGCGGGGAATAGCACAGATACGCAGTATTTT. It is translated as CASCLAGRLAGNSTDTQYF.

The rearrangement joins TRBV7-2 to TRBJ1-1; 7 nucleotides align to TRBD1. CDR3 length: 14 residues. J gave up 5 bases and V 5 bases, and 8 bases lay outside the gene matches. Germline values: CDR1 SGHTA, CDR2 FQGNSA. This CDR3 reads CASSPRRGRTEAFF. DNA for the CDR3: TGTGCCAGCAGCCCCCGCAGGGGGAGGACTGAAGCTTTCTTT.

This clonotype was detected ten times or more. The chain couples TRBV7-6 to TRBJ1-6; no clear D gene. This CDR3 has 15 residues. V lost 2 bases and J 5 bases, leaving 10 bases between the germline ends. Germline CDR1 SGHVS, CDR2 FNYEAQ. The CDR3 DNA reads TGTGCCAGCAGCTTACTGGTCGGAGATAATTCACCCCTCCACTTT. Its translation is CASSLLVGDNSPLHF.

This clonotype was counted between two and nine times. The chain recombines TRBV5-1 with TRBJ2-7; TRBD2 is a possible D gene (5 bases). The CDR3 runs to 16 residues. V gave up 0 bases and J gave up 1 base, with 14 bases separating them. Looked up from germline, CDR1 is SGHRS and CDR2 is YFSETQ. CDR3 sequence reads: CASSLVSGSDSYEQYF. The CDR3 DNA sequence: TGCGCCAGCAGCTTGGTGTCGGGGTCCGATTCCTACGAGCAGTACTTC.